The 32 T cell receptor beta chains listed next were all sequenced from one sample in a study of T cell responses to AZD1222 COVID-19 vaccine. Sequenced by immunoSEQ multiplex PCR; TCRdb stores in-frame clones only, minus some. This table holds 70,000 to 100,000 clones, 92% found once. Sequences were derived from peripheral blood, sampled 28 days after the second AZD1222 dose. These receptors all stem from an adult who received the AZD1222 COVID-19 vaccine.

The chain links TRBV5-1 to TRBJ1-1; D gene ambiguous. Germline V CDR1 and CDR2: SGHRS, YFSETQ. CDR3 size: 15 residues. Deletions cut 1 base from V and 6 bases from J, with 16 bases between. CDR3 sequence reads: CASSLNPAGTPEAFF. For the CDR3, the DNA is TGCGCCAGCAGCTTGAACCCGGCAGGAACCCCTGAAGCTTTCTTT.

The CDR3 loop is CASSRPGAGSTDTQYF. CDR3 nucleotides: TGTGCCAGCAGCCGGCCAGGGGCGGGGAGCACAGATACGCAGTATTTT. The chain carries TRBV7-9 and TRBJ2-3; D could derive from TRBD1 or TRBD2 (6 bases each). The CDR3 has 16 amino acids. Germline V gene data show CDR1 as SEHNR and CDR2 as FQNEAQ (reference sequence). V lost 5 bases, J lost 0 bases, and 15 bases lay in between.

This clone was recorded once. The rearrangement joins TRBV3-1 (or the pseudogene TRBV3-2) to TRBJ2-3; no clear D. The CDR3 spans 12 residues. V was trimmed by 2 bases and J by 5 bases, leaving 5 bases between them. The germline gives CDR1 LGHDT, CDR2 YNNKEL (reference sequence). DNA of the CDR3: TGTGCCAGCAGCCAAAGGGTAGATACGCAGTATTTT. It encodes CASSQRVDTQYF.

This clone was picked up a small number of times. Distinct nucleotide sequences in the sample also encode this CDR3. This chain links TRBV18 with TRBJ1-1, with 8 positions matching TRBD1. The V gene end was trimmed by 3 bases and the J gene end by 0 bases; junction bases not matched to a gene: 6. CDR3 size: 16 residues. CDR1 is KGHSH, CDR2 LQKENI, per germline. In DNA form, the CDR3 reads TGTGCCAGCTCACCCCAGGGGGCGGGCATGAACACTGAAGCTTTCTTT. This sequence encodes CASSPQGAGMNTEAFF.

This clone was seen more than once but under ten times. The chain has TRBV5-6 and TRBJ1-2, with TRBD1 as a possible D gene (5 bases). V lost 0 bases to trimming and J lost 3 bases, with 12 bases between them. The V gene's germline CDR1 is SGHDT and CDR2 YYEEEE. The CDR3 is made up of 15 amino acids. The CDR3 loop is CASSLEGQGYYGYTF. The CDR3 region has the DNA TGTGCCAGCAGCTTGGAGGGGCAGGGTTACTATGGCTACACCTTC.

Concerning this clone: An end of the junction differs from the germline gene, which may be a read error. The V and J genes are TRBV7-3 and TRBJ2-7, with D possibly TRBD1 on 6 matching bases. CDR1 is SGHTA and CDR2 is FQGTGA in the germline V gene. The CDR3 consists of 14 residues. CDR3 residues: CASSLSGQSSEQYF. As DNA, the CDR3 is TGTGCCAGCAGCTTAAGTGGACAGTCCTCCGAGCAGTACTTC.

The chain couples TRBV10-3 to TRBJ2-2, with D perhaps matching TRBD1 (5 bases). The V gene's germline CDR1 is ENHRY and CDR2 SYGVKD. Trimming pared 3 bases from V and 4 bases from J, leaving 12 bases between. There are 15 residues in the CDR3. The CDR3 here is CAISDPRRGTGELFF. CDR3 sequence (DNA): TGTGCCATCAGTGACCCGCGAAGGGGCACCGGGGAGCTGTTTTTT.

This chain connects TRBV12-3 or TRBV12-4 to TRBJ1-1; tentative D call: TRBD1 (5 bases). This CDR3 contains 13 residues. With 7 bases removed from V and 8 bases from J, the gap between germline ends came to 17 bases. CDR3 sequence reads: CASTPWDAREAFF. CDR3 DNA: TGTGCCAGCACCCCGTGGGACGCGAGAGAAGCTTTCTTT.

The V gene is TRBV6-1, the J gene TRBJ2-7; no clear D. CDR1 is MNHNS and CDR2 is SASEGT in the germline V gene. V dropped 3 bases and J dropped 2 bases, with 17 bases sitting between them. This CDR3 spans 16 amino acids. CDR3 in amino acids: CASSETSRASPYEQYF. In DNA form, the CDR3 reads TGTGCCAGCAGTGAGACGAGCCGGGCCTCGCCCTACGAGCAGTACTTC.

The chain couples TRBV7-2 to TRBJ1-2; D is unclear. The germline gives CDR1 SGHTA, CDR2 FQGNSA. Trimming shortened V by 3 bases and J by 1 base, and 12 bases separated the two germline ends. The length of the CDR3 is 15 residues. The CDR3 coding sequence is TGTGCCAGCAGCTTTTCAGGAGGCGGTAACTATGGCTACACCTTC. Amino acid sequence: CASSFSGGGNYGYTF.

The chain recombines TRBV19 with TRBJ1-1; 7 nucleotides line up with TRBD1. The germline gives CDR1 LNHDA, CDR2 SQIVND (reference sequence). The CDR3 runs 17 residues. V gave up 9 bases and J gave up 1 base; unmatched junction bases: 17. CDR3 DNA sequence: TGTGCCAGCAGCAATGGGAGGGGGCTGGTCTCGAACACTGAAGCTTTCTTT. The encoded protein is CASSNGRGLVSNTEAFF.

The V call is TRBV5-1, the J call TRBJ1-2; 8 nucleotides align to TRBD1. The ends lost 0 bases at V and 3 bases at J; junction bases unmatched: 4. Germline V gene sequence: CDR1 SGHRS, CDR2 YFSETQ. CDR3 length: 15 amino acids. CDR3 in amino acids: CASSLESGGDYGYTF. CDR3 nucleotides: TGCGCCAGCAGCTTGGAATCAGGGGGCGACTATGGCTACACCTTC.

The chain joins TRBV2 to TRBJ2-7, with D possibly called TRBD1 or TRBD2 (6 bases each). This CDR3 has 13 residues. Germline assignment: CDR1 SNHLY and CDR2 FYNNEI. V shed 8 bases and J shed 3 bases, with 14 bases lying between them. The CDR3 sequence: CASLQGGRYEQYF. The CDR3 nucleotides read TGTGCCAGCTTACAGGGAGGCCGCTACGAGCAGTACTTC.

V usage is TRBV6-5 and J usage is TRBJ2-5; a possible D gene is TRBD2 (7 bases). The ends were cut back, 6 bases at V and 3 bases at J, with 17 bases in the middle. In germline, CDR1 is MNHEY, CDR2 SVGAGI. This CDR3 contains 15 residues. The CDR3 loop is CASSLGGGNKETQYF. The CDR3 DNA reads TGTGCCAGCAGCTTGGGGGGGGGCAACAAAGAGACCCAGTACTTC.

J is TRBJ1-6 and V is TRBV11-3, with TRBD1 as a possible D gene (6 bases). Trimming removed 1 base at V and 0 bases at J, with 13 bases between. The CDR3 is made up of 18 amino acids. Germline V CDR1 and CDR2: SGHNT, YENEEA. The CDR3 DNA reads as TGTGCCAGCAGCTTAGGTTCAAAAGGGGGCTCCTATAATTCACCCCTCCACTTT. Its protein product is CASSLGSKGGSYNSPLHF.

The rearrangement uses TRBV28 and TRBJ1-1, with D unresolved. CDR1 and CDR2 from the germline V gene are MDHEN and SYDVKM. The CDR3 totals 14 residues. The germline V and J ends were trimmed by 6 bases and 6 bases, with 17 bases remaining between them. The CDR3 nucleotides are TGTGCCAGCAGAATACACACAAGCGCCGCTGAAGCTTTCTTT. It translates to CASRIHTSAAEAFF. Together with reference TRBV28 and TRBJ1-1, the CDR3 gives the full variable domain: DVKVTQSSRYLVKRTGEKVFLECVQDMDHENMFWYRQDPGLGLRLIYFSYDVKMKEKGDIPEGYSVSREKKERFSLILESASTNQTSMYLCASRIHTSAAEAFFGQGTRLTVV.

The chain recombines TRBV20-1 with TRBJ2-5; no reliable D call. The V and J ends lost 6 bases and 5 bases respectively, with 13 bases between them. The CDR3 has 12 amino acids. CDR1 DFQATT and CDR2 SNEGSKA come from the germline V gene (reference sequence). In DNA form, the CDR3 reads TGCAGTGCAAGTCTTCAGCAGGAGACCCAGTACTTC. Translating it yields CSASLQQETQYF.

The V and J genes are TRBV12-3 or TRBV12-4 and TRBJ1-2, with D perhaps TRBD1 (6 bases). This CDR3 contains 12 residues. Trimming removed 5 bases at V and 8 bases at J, with 12 bases between. This CDR3 reads CASSRQVGGYTF. CDR3 sequence (DNA): TGTGCCAGCAGTCGACAGGTCGGGGGCTACACCTTC.

This sequence joins TRBV21-1 and TRBJ1-1; the table calls TRBD1, which could not be checked here. TRBV21-1 is marked as a pseudogene. This CDR3 has 16 residues. The CDR3 reads CASSKVGRDSLIEAFF. The CDR3 bases are TGTGCCAGCAGCAAAGTAGGTCGGGACAGCCTGATAGAAGCTTTCTTT.

This chain uses TRBV7-9 with TRBJ2-1, with 10 bases that match TRBD2. Trimming removed 1 base from V and 7 bases from J; junction bases left unmatched: 4. This CDR3 region has 15 residues. Germline CDR1 is SEHNR and CDR2 is FQNEAQ (reference sequence). The CDR3 loop is CASSLGLAGVNEQFF. The CDR3 nucleotides are TGTGCCAGCAGCTTAGGGCTAGCGGGGGTAAATGAGCAGTTCTTC.

This sequence joins TRBV12-5 and TRBJ2-6; D is unresolved. V gave up 4 bases and J gave up 0 bases, with 7 bases separating them. The CDR3 has 15 residues. The germline V gene has CDR1 LGHNT and CDR2 FRNRAP. The DNA of the CDR3 is TGTGCTAGTGGTTCCGGGTACTCTGGGGCCAACGTCCTGACTTTC. As protein: CASGSGYSGANVLTF.

The chain recombines TRBV28 with TRBJ2-7, with D perhaps TRBD2 (5 bases). From germline, CDR1 is MDHEN and CDR2 SYDVKM. V was shortened by 6 bases and J by 8 bases, with 14 bases between the two germline ends. The CDR3 consists of 12 residues. CDR3 residues: CASSPTGFKQYF. The CDR3 coding sequence is TGTGCCAGCAGCCCCACGGGGTTTAAGCAGTACTTC.

The sample holds one count of this clone. The chain has TRBV6-4 and TRBJ1-1, with D unresolved. Germline V gene lookup returns CDR1 MRHNA and CDR2 SNTAGT. V was pared by 4 bases and J by 1 base, with 7 bases between. The CDR3 contains 13 residues. The CDR3 DNA follows: TGTGCCAGCAGTGTTAACAAGAACACTGAAGCTTTCTTT. Its translation is CASSVNKNTEAFF.

This clone was recorded only once. The chain couples TRBV24-1 to TRBJ2-1; D uncertain. The CDR3 extends over 14 amino acids. The V gene's germline CDR1 is KGHDR and CDR2 SFDVKD. Trimming pared 10 bases from V and 0 bases from J, leaving 12 bases between. For the CDR3, the DNA is TGTGCCACTCCTGACCGGAGCTCCTACAATGAGCAGTTCTTC. It yields the protein CATPDRSSYNEQFF.

V usage is TRBV7-6 and J usage is TRBJ2-2, with TRBD2 matching over 10 bases. The CDR3 has 16 residues. V lost 4 bases and J lost 5; bases outside the gene matches: 7. Germline V gene sequence: CDR1 SGHVS, CDR2 FNYEAQ. This chain's CDR3 is CASSSQAGGLTGELFF. The CDR3 nucleotides read TGTGCCAGCAGCTCCCAAGCGGGGGGGCTTACCGGGGAGCTGTTTTTT.

This clone came up once. This rearrangement joins TRBV11-2 to TRBJ2-7; no definite D call. The CDR3 is 13 amino acids. V was shortened by 3 bases and J by 3 bases, with 9 bases between the two germline ends. Germline CDR1 reads SGHAT; CDR2 reads FQNNGV. CDR3 DNA sequence: TGTGCCAGCAGCTTCCATACAGACTACGAGCAGTACTTC. This codes for CASSFHTDYEQYF.

J is TRBJ2-5 and V is TRBV6-5; TRBD1 or TRBD2 may be the D gene (6 bases each). Trimming took off 6 bases at V and 2 bases at J, with 16 bases between the two ends. The CDR3 spans 15 residues. Germline CDR1 and CDR2: MNHEY and SVGAGI. The CDR3 sequence is CASSQNRGTQETQYF. In DNA form, the CDR3 reads TGTGCCAGCAGCCAAAATAGGGGGACTCAAGAGACCCAGTACTTC.

This clone was picked up one time. The V call is TRBV5-1, the J call TRBJ2-1; the match to TRBD2 covers 13 bases. V lost 2 bases and J lost 8; bases outside the gene matches: 7. The CDR3 covers 16 residues. Germline V CDR1 and CDR2: SGHRS, YFSETQ. The CDR3 here is CASSFPGTSGKDEQFF. The CDR3, as DNA: TGCGCCAGCAGCTTCCCCGGGACTAGCGGGAAAGATGAGCAGTTCTTC.

This chain connects TRBV4-2 to TRBJ2-2; 16 positions match TRBD2. The CDR3 consists of 18 residues. V lost 3 bases to trimming and J lost 5 bases; unmatched junction nucleotides: 6. Germline-derived CDR1 and CDR2 are LGHNA and YNFKEQ. As DNA, the CDR3 is TGTGCCAGCAGCCAGGGGACTAGCGGGGGGGCCGGGACCGGGGAGCTGTTTTTT. This sequence encodes CASSQGTSGGAGTGELFF.

The chain is built from TRBV13 and TRBJ1-3; the D is unclear. Trimming took 6 bases from V and 0 from J, leaving 6 bases between them. The germline V gene has CDR1 PRHDT and CDR2 FYEKMQ (reference sequence). The CDR3 has 13 amino acids. The CDR3 DNA follows: TGTGCCAGCAGGACCTACTCTGGAAACACCATATATTTT. Translating it yields CASRTYSGNTIYF.

This sequence joins TRBV27 and TRBJ1-2; 10 nucleotides agree with TRBD1. After removal of 0 bases from V and 5 bases from J, the junction contained 6 bases not matched to a gene. The CDR3 spans 16 residues. Germline CDR1 MNHEY, CDR2 SMNVEV (reference sequence). CDR3 in DNA: TGTGCCAGCAGTTTATCCGGGACAGGGGCACAGTATGGCTACACCTTC. This encodes CASSLSGTGAQYGYTF.

The J gene is TRBJ1-6, the V gene TRBV2, with D unresolved. The CDR3 spans 12 residues. Trimming shortened V by 6 bases and J by 7 bases, and 7 bases separated the two germline ends. Germline loops: CDR1 SNHLY, CDR2 FYNNEI. DNA of the CDR3: TGTGCCAGCAGCACGGAGAATTCACCCCTCCACTTT. It encodes CASSTENSPLHF. Looking up the rest from reference TRBV2 and TRBJ1-6 gives the full variable domain: EPEVTQTPSHQVTQMGQEVILRCVPISNHLYFYWYRQILGQKVEFLVSFYNNEISEKSEIFDDQFSVERPDGSNFTLKIRSTKLEDSAMYFCASSTENSPLHFGNGTRLTVT.